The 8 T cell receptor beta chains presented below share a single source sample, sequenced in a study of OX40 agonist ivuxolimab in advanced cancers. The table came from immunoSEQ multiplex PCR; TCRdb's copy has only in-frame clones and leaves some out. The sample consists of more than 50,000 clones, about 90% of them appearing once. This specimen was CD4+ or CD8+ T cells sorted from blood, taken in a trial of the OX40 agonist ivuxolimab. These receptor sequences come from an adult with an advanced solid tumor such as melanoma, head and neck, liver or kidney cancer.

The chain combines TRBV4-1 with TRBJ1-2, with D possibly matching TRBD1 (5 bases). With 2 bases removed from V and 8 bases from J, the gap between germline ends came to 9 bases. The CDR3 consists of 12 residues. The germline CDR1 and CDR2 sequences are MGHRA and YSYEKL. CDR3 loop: CASSQTTEGYTF. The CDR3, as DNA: TGCGCCAGCAGCCAAACGACAGAGGGCTACACCTTC.

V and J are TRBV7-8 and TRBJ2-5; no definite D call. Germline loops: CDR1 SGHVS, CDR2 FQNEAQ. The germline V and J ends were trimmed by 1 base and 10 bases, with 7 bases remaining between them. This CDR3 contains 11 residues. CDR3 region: CASSLEGNQYF. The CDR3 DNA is TGTGCCAGCAGCTTAGAGGGTAACCAGTACTTC.

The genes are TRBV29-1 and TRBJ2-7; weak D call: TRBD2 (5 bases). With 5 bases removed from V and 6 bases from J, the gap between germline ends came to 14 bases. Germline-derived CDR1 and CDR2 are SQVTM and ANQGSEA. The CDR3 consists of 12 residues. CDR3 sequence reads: CSVREGGGEQYF. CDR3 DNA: TGCAGCGTTAGAGAGGGCGGAGGCGAGCAGTACTTC.

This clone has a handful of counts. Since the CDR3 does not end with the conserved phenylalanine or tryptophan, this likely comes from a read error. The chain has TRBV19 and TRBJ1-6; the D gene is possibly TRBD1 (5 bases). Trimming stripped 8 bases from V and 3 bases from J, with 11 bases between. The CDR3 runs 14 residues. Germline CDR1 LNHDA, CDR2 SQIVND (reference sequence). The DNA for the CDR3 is TGTGCCAGTTCCGACCAGGGCTATAATTCACCCCTCCACCTT. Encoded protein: CASSDQGYNSPLHL.

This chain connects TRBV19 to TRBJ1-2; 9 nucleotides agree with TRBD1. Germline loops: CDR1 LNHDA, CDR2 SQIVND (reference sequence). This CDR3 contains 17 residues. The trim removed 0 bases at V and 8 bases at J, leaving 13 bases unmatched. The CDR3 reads CASSIDIQAGTGNGYTF. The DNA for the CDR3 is TGTGCCAGTAGTATAGATATCCAAGCCGGGACAGGGAACGGCTACACCTTC.

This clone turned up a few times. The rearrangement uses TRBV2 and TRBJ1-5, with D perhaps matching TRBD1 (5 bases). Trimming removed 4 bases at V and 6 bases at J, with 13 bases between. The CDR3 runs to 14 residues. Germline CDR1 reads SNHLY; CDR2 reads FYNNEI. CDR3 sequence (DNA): TGTGCCAGCAGTGTGGGGTCCGGGACTCAGCCCCAGCATTTT. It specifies CASSVGSGTQPQHF.

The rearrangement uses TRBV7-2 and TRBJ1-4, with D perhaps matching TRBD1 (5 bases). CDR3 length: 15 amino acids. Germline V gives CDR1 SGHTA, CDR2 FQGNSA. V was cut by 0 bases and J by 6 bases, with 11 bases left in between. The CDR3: CASSLAQGPYEKLFF. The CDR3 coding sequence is TGTGCCAGCAGCTTAGCGCAGGGTCCGTATGAAAAACTGTTTTTT. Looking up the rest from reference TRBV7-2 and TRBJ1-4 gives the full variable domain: GAGVSQSPSNKVTEKGKDVELRCDPISGHTALYWYRQSLGQGLEFLIYFQGNSAPDKSGLPSDRFSAERTGGSVSTLTIQRTQQEDSAVYLCASSLAQGPYEKLFFGSGTQLSVL.

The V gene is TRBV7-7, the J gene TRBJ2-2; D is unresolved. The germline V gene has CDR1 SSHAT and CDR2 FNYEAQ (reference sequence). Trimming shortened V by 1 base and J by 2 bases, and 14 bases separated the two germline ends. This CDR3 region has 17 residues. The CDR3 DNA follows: TGTGCCAGCAGCTTAGGGCAGCGTAATACCAACACCGGGGAGCTGTTTTTT. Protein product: CASSLGQRNTNTGELFF.